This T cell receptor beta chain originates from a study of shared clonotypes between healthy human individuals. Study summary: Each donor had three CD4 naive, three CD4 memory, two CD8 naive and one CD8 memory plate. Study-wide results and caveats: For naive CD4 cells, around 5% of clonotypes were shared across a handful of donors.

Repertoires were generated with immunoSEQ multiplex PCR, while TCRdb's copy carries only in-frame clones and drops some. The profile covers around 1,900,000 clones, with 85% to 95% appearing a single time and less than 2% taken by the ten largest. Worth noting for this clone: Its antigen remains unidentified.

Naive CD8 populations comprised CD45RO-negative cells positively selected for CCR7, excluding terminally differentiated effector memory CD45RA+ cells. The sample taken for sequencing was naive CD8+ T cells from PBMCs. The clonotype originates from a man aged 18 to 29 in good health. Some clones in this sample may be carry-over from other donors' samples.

The CDR3 DNA follows: TGTGCCAGCAGCCCGTACCTGACAGGGACTGGGGCCAACGTCCTGACTTTC. Translated: CASSPYLTGTGANVLTF. The chain carries TRBV7-2 and TRBJ2-6; 7 bases align to TRBD1. J gave up 2 bases and V 5 bases, and 9 bases lay outside the gene matches. The CDR3 is 17 residues long. Germline V CDR1 and CDR2: SGHTA, FQGNSA.